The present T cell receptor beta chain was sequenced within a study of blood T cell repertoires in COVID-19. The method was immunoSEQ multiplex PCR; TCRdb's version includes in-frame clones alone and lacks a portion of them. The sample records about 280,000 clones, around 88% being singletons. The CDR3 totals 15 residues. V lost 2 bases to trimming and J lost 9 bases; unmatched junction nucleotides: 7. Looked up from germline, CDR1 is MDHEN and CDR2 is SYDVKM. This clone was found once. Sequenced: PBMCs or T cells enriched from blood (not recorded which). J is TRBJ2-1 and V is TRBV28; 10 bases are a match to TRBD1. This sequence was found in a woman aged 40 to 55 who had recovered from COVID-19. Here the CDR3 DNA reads TGTGCCAGCAGTTTACCCGGGACAGGGGTTGGTGAGCAGTTCTTC. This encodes CASSLPGTGVGEQFF.